In its sample, the clone carrying this TCR beta chain was seen once. This CDR3 is 12 amino acids long. V lost 3 bases to trimming and J lost 7 bases, with 7 bases between them. All enrollees were about 18 to 90 years old and from about 25 US areas. This entry is derived from a study of blood T cell repertoires in COVID-19. Libraries were prepared by immunoSEQ multiplex PCR; TCRdb keeps only in-frame clonotypes and omits some of them. The sample lists about 280,000 clones, roughly 80% seen once, with 5% in the top ten. Sequenced material: PBMCs or T cells enriched from blood (not recorded which). The chain joins TRBV12-3 or TRBV12-4 to TRBJ1-5; D remains ambiguous. The sequence was collected from a man in his forties who had been exposed to COVID-19. The CDR3 sequence: CASSFQVQPQHF. CDR3 coding DNA: TGTGCCAGCAGTTTCCAGGTCCAGCCCCAGCATTTT.